A single sample is the source of the 32 T cell receptor beta chains below, sequenced in a study of shared clonotypes between healthy human individuals. Assay used: immunoSEQ multiplex PCR; TCRdb lists only in-frame clones, some missing. This sample has about 2.1 million clones, with 93% found just once. Only CD45RO-negative cells positively selected for CCR7 counted as naive CD8 cells, so terminally differentiated effector memory CD45RA+ cells were excluded. The material sequenced was naive CD8+ T cells from PBMCs. The receptors were gathered from a man aged 18 to 30 in good health. Some clones in this sample may be carry-over from other donors' samples.

This clone occurred a few times. Just one base apart from a much larger clone, this may be a read error. The genes are TRBV11-2 and TRBJ1-5; D unclear. Trimming cost V 3 bases and J 4 bases, with 4 bases left between them. The germline V gene has CDR1 SGHAT and CDR2 FQNNGV. The CDR3 has 12 amino acids. DNA of the CDR3: TGTGCCAGCAGCTTCGAGAATCAGCCCCAGCATTTT. Protein product: CASSFENQPQHF.

The chain carries TRBV28 and TRBJ2-5; 10 bases fit TRBD2. CDR3 size: 15 residues. J gave up 3 bases and V 1 base, and 2 bases lay outside the gene matches. In germline, CDR1 is MDHEN, CDR2 SYDVKM. The CDR3 DNA sequence: TGTGCCAGCAGTTTATTGCTAGCGGGAGAAGAGACCCAGTACTTC. Translated: CASSLLLAGEETQYF.

CDR3 DNA: TGTGCCAGCAGCCGCCGGGACCCCCAAAACATTCAGTACTTC. Translated: CASSRRDPQNIQYF. This chain links TRBV13 with TRBJ2-4, with D perhaps assigned TRBD1 or TRBD2 (5 bases each). V was cut by 5 bases and J by 5 bases, with 13 bases left in between. Germline V gene sequence: CDR1 PRHDT, CDR2 FYEKMQ (reference sequence). This CDR3 is built from 14 residues.

This chain links TRBV2 with TRBJ2-7; no clear D. The CDR3 runs to 13 residues. The germline V and J ends were trimmed by 3 bases and 0 bases, with 6 bases remaining between them. Germline V gives CDR1 SNHLY, CDR2 FYNNEI. The CDR3 DNA follows: TGTGCCAGCAGTGACGTGAGCTCCTACGAGCAGTACTTC. It translates to CASSDVSSYEQYF.

A remark on this clone: Other DNA sequences from this sample encode an identical CDR3 as well. The V call is TRBV6-6, the J call TRBJ2-1; 8 nucleotides line up with TRBD2. The CDR3 is made up of 14 amino acids. Germline values: CDR1 MNHNY, CDR2 SVGAGI (reference sequence). V gave up 5 bases and J gave up 1 base; unmatched junction bases: 1. CDR3 in DNA: TGTGCCAGCAGTACTAGCGGTTCCTACAATGAGCAGTTCTTC. Translation: CASSTSGSYNEQFF.

V gene TRBV27 combines with J gene TRBJ1-3; no clear D. V shed 5 bases and J shed 0 bases, with 5 bases lying between them. The CDR3 totals 13 residues. From germline, CDR1 is MNHEY and CDR2 SMNVEV (reference sequence). CDR3 loop: CASSIRSGNTIYF. The CDR3, as DNA: TGTGCCAGCAGTATCCGCTCTGGAAACACCATATATTTT.

J is TRBJ2-7 and V is TRBV6-1, with a tentative D call TRBD2 (5 bases). CDR1 and CDR2 (germline): MNHNS, SASEGT. V lost 2 bases, J lost 4 bases, and 15 bases lay in between. This CDR3 comprises 15 residues. CDR3 residues: CASSELAYSEYEQYF. The CDR3 nucleotides read TGTGCCAGCAGTGAATTAGCGTACAGTGAATACGAGCAGTACTTC.

In its sample, this clone was seen once. The rearrangement links TRBV27 to TRBJ1-2, with 8 nucleotides matching TRBD1. V dropped 6 bases and J dropped 5; count of bases not matched to a gene: 14. Germline CDR1 is MNHEY and CDR2 is SMNVEV (reference sequence). The CDR3 covers 16 residues. This CDR3 reads CASRGGQGVPLYGYTF. In nucleotides, the CDR3 is TGTGCCAGCAGGGGAGGACAGGGTGTACCCCTTTATGGCTACACCTTC.

To note about this clone: Relative to the germline gene, one junction end is altered; a read error may explain this. The chain carries TRBV4-1 and TRBJ2-2; no firm D call. Germline V gene sequence: CDR1 MGHRA, CDR2 YSYEKL. The CDR3 is made up of 16 amino acids. The CDR3 sequence: CASRQDLASNTGELFF. DNA of the CDR3: TGCGCCAGCAGACAAGATCTGGCTAGTAACACCGGGGAGCTGTTTTTT.

The V and J genes are TRBV28 and TRBJ2-1; tentatively, D is TRBD1 (6 bases). This CDR3 contains 17 residues. Between the trimmed V and J ends, which lost 3 bases and 7 bases, there was a span of 22 bases. Per the germline V gene, CDR1 is MDHEN and CDR2 is SYDVKM. CDR3 in DNA: TGTGCCAGCAGTTTCCAGCTGACAGGTCTCCCTGTGAATGAGCAGTTCTTC. This encodes CASSFQLTGLPVNEQFF.

This rearrangement joins TRBV5-8 to TRBJ2-1, with 10 bases lining up with TRBD1. Germline V gives CDR1 SGHTS, CDR2 YDEGEE. After removal of 5 bases from V and 5 bases from J, the junction contained 4 bases not matched to a gene. The length of the CDR3 is 14 residues. Written as DNA, the CDR3 is TGTGCCAGCAGAGGGACAGGGGTCCACAATGAGCAGTTCTTC. Amino acid sequence: CASRGTGVHNEQFF.

J is TRBJ2-1 and V is TRBV11-3; D gene uncertain. Trimming removed 2 bases at V and 5 bases at J, with 10 bases between. CDR3 length equals 14 residues. The V gene's germline CDR1 is SGHNT and CDR2 YENEEA. CDR3 DNA sequence: TGTGCCAGCAGCTTACGCGGACGTAACAATGAGCAGTTCTTC. Translation gives CASSLRGRNNEQFF.

The CDR3 spells CASSAHVGGDTQYF. The CDR3, as DNA: TGTGCCAGCAGCGCTCACGTCGGGGGTGATACGCAGTATTTT. The rearrangement links TRBV13 to TRBJ2-3; tentatively, D is TRBD2 (6 bases). The V gene lost 5 bases and the J gene lost 6 bases, with 15 bases spanning the gap. This CDR3 has 14 residues. Germline V gives CDR1 PRHDT, CDR2 FYEKMQ (reference sequence). Complete variable domain (other parts from reference TRBV13 and TRBJ2-3): AAGVIQSPRHLIKEKRETATLKCYPIPRHDTVYWYQQGPGQDPQFLISFYEKMQSDKGSIPDRFSAQQFSDYHSELNMSSLELGDSALYFCASSAHVGGDTQYFGPGTRLTVL.

The chain links TRBV4-1 to TRBJ1-1; D unclear. Trimming shortened V by 3 bases and J by 0 bases, and 17 bases separated the two germline ends. Germline V gene lookup returns CDR1 MGHRA and CDR2 YSYEKL. The CDR3 loop spans 17 amino acids. The CDR3 spells CASSQGPLETVNTEAFF. CDR3 DNA: TGCGCCAGCAGCCAGGGTCCCCTAGAGACGGTGAACACTGAAGCTTTCTTT.

This clone appeared once. The chain recombines TRBV27 with TRBJ2-2; 9 bases fit TRBD1. The V gene's germline CDR1 is MNHEY and CDR2 SMNVEV (reference sequence). V gave up 4 bases and J gave up 4 bases; unmatched junction bases: 7. The CDR3 is 16 residues long. The CDR3 DNA is TGTGCCAGCAGTTCCCGGGACAGGGAGCCCACCGGGGAGCTGTTTTTT. Translation: CASSSRDREPTGELFF.

There are a few counts of this clone. J is TRBJ1-1 and V is TRBV6-5; D uncertain. The germline V and J ends were trimmed by 0 bases and 4 bases, with 9 bases remaining between them. This CDR3 is 14 amino acids long. Germline V CDR1 and CDR2: MNHEY, SVGAGI. The CDR3 spells CASSYSTLATEAFF. In DNA form, the CDR3 reads TGTGCCAGCAGTTACTCCACGTTGGCCACTGAAGCTTTCTTT.

This chain uses TRBV6-4 with TRBJ2-2; 11 bases are shared with TRBD1. This CDR3 comprises 18 residues. The trim removed 5 bases at V and 2 bases at J, leaving 10 bases unmatched. Germline CDR1 is MRHNA and CDR2 is SNTAGT. CDR3 sequence (DNA): TGTGCCAGCAGTCCCGTGGGGACAGGGGGGTTCAACACCGGGGAGCTGTTTTTT. Protein sequence: CASSPVGTGGFNTGELFF.

This chain uses TRBV28 with TRBJ2-2, with D hard to call. Deletions cut 7 bases from V and 3 bases from J, with 12 bases between. Germline V gene sequence: CDR1 MDHEN, CDR2 SYDVKM. This CDR3 spans 14 amino acids. The CDR3 spells CASNRPLDTGELFF. The DNA for the CDR3 is TGTGCCAGCAATAGGCCACTGGACACCGGGGAGCTGTTTTTT.

The rearrangement uses TRBV4-1 and TRBJ2-2; the D is unclear. CDR3 length: 13 amino acids. The V and J ends lost 3 bases and 6 bases respectively, with 8 bases between them. Germline CDR1 is MGHRA and CDR2 is YSYEKL. The CDR3 spells CASSQGGPGELFF. The CDR3 DNA sequence: TGCGCCAGCAGCCAGGGTGGTCCCGGGGAGCTGTTTTTT.

This chain uses TRBV7-3 with TRBJ2-1, with TRBD2 matching 7 bases. Germline V lookup: CDR1 SGHTA, CDR2 FQGTGA. V trimming: 3 bases; J trimming: 7 bases; junction bases outside the gene matches: 3. CDR3 length equals 13 residues. The CDR3: CASSFGGINEQFF. CDR3 nucleotide sequence: TGTGCCAGCAGCTTCGGGGGGATAAATGAGCAGTTCTTC.

Only a few counts were recorded for this clone. The chain is built from TRBV11-2 and TRBJ1-1; no reliable D call. CDR3 size: 13 residues. CDR1 and CDR2 (germline): SGHAT, FQNNGV. The germline V and J ends were trimmed by 5 bases and 1 base, with 8 bases remaining between them. CDR3: CASSHNTNTEAFF. CDR3 DNA: TGTGCCAGCAGCCACAACACGAACACTGAAGCTTTCTTT.

The chain joins TRBV10-3 to TRBJ2-5; no clear D. The V gene's germline CDR1 is ENHRY and CDR2 SYGVKD. The CDR3 extends over 13 amino acids. V gave up 2 bases and J gave up 5 bases, with 9 bases separating them. This CDR3 reads CAISEGYGETQYF. CDR3 nucleotides: TGTGCCATCAGTGAGGGGTACGGCGAGACCCAGTACTTC.

Worth noting for this clone: Other DNA variants within this sample encode the same CDR3. The rearrangement uses TRBV9 and TRBJ2-3; D gene uncertain. Between the trimmed V and J ends, which lost 3 bases and 3 bases, there was a span of 8 bases. Germline values: CDR1 SGDLS, CDR2 YYNGEE. The CDR3 has 13 amino acids. In DNA, the CDR3 is TGTGCCAGCAGCGAGGGTGGGACAGATACGCAGTATTTT. It codes for CASSEGGTDTQYF.

V gene TRBV27 combines with J gene TRBJ1-1, with D perhaps matching TRBD1 (5 bases). Deletions cut 8 bases from V and 3 bases from J, with 25 bases between. Germline CDR1 is MNHEY and CDR2 is SMNVEV (reference sequence). The CDR3 has 17 residues. For the CDR3, the DNA is TGTGCCAGCGGAATGGGACCTACCACGGGATGGGACACTGAAGCTTTCTTT. Protein product: CASGMGPTTGWDTEAFF.

The chain has TRBV5-1 and TRBJ2-7; tentative D call: TRBD1 (6 bases). The CDR3 runs to 14 residues. Per germline, CDR1 SGHRS and CDR2 YFSETQ. Trimming shortened V by 4 bases and J by 2 bases, and 13 bases separated the two germline ends. The chain's CDR3 is CASSVSRGPYEQYF. The CDR3 bases are TGCGCCAGCAGCGTGTCCAGGGGACCCTACGAGCAGTACTTC.

The chain carries TRBV4-1 and TRBJ1-5, with TRBD1 as a possible D gene (6 bases). V lost 3 bases to trimming and J lost 0 bases, with 9 bases between them. CDR1 MGHRA and CDR2 YSYEKL come from the germline V gene. The CDR3 sequence is 15 residues long. The CDR3 DNA reads TGCGCCAGCAGCCACAGACAGGATAGCAATCAGCCCCAGCATTTT. Translation: CASSHRQDSNQPQHF.

The chain has TRBV4-1 and TRBJ2-7; D may correspond to TRBD1 or TRBD2 (5 bases each). Trimming stripped 4 bases from V and 0 bases from J, with 10 bases between. The CDR3 spans 14 residues. Germline assignment: CDR1 MGHRA and CDR2 YSYEKL. CDR3 residues: CASSPGPFSYEQYF. The CDR3 DNA reads as TGCGCCAGCAGCCCGGGACCGTTCTCCTACGAGCAGTACTTC.

Details on this clone: Other nucleotide sequences from this sample produce the same CDR3. The CDR3 protein is CASSSSSYEQYF. CDR3 bases: TGTGCCAGCAGCTCCTCGTCCTACGAGCAGTACTTC. The V call is TRBV5-6, the J call TRBJ2-7; no definite D call. V lost 3 bases and J 1 base, leaving 5 bases between the germline ends. CDR3 length: 12 residues. Germline V gives CDR1 SGHDT, CDR2 YYEEEE.

The chain has TRBV27 and TRBJ2-7; tentative D call: TRBD1 (5 bases). The germline CDR1 and CDR2 sequences are MNHEY and SMNVEV (reference sequence). The germline V and J ends were trimmed by 9 bases and 3 bases, with 9 bases remaining between them. This CDR3 contains 11 residues. In DNA, the CDR3 is TGTGCCAGTTGGGGCGGCTACGAGCAGTACTTC. It yields the protein CASWGGYEQYF.

The rearrangement links TRBV28 to TRBJ2-2; D is unclear. Trimming removed 6 bases at V and 1 base at J, with 9 bases between. Germline loops: CDR1 MDHEN, CDR2 SYDVKM. CDR3 length: 14 residues. As DNA, the CDR3 is TGTGCCAGCAGCTCCAACATGAACACCGGGGAGCTGTTTTTT. This codes for CASSSNMNTGELFF.

The gene calls are TRBV13 and TRBJ2-7, with D possibly being TRBD1 or TRBD2 (5 bases each). Germline V gene lookup returns CDR1 PRHDT and CDR2 FYEKMQ (reference sequence). The CDR3 extends over 14 amino acids. V was pared by 2 bases and J by 1 base, with 9 bases between. The CDR3 nucleotides are TGTGCCAGCAGCTTACCGGGACCGTCCTACGAGCAGTACTTC. Translated: CASSLPGPSYEQYF.

This clone showed up just once. The rearrangement links TRBV2 to TRBJ1-5, with a weak D call TRBD1 (6 bases). The CDR3 is 15 residues long. CDR1 and CDR2 (germline): SNHLY, FYNNEI. V lost 2 bases, J lost 7 bases, and 15 bases lay in between. The CDR3 nucleotides are TGTGCCAGCAGTGAAAAAGGGGGACGGGGACAGCCCCAGCATTTT. This sequence encodes CASSEKGGRGQPQHF.